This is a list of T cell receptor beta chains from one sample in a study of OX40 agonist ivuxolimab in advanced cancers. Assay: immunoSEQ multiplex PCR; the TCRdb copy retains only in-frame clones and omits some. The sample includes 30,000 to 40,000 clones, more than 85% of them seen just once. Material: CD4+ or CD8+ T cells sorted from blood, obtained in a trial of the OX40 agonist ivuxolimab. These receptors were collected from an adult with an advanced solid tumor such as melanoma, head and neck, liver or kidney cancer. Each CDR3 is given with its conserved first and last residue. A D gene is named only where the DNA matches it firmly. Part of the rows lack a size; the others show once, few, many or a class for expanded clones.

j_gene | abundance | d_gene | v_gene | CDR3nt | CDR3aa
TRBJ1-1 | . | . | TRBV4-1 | TGCGCCAGCAGCCACGGGGATTTGAACACTGAAGCTTTCTTT | CASSHGDLNTEAFF
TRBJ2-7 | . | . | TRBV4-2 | TGTGCCAGCAGCCAAGAGACCGGGGACGAGCAGTACTTC | CASSQETGDEQYF
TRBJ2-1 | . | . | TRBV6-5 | TGTGCCAGCAGTTACCAAATGAGCTCCTACAATGAGCAGTTCTTC | CASSYQMSSYNEQFF
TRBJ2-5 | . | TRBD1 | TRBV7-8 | TGTGCCAGCAGTTGGCCGGGACAGGCCGACCAGGAGACCCAGTACTTC | CASSWPGQADQETQYF
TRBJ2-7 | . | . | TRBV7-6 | TGTGCCAGCAGCTTAGTGAGAGCAGGGCGCGAGCAGTACTTC | CASSLVRAGREQYF
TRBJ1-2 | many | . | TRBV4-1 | TGCGCCAGCAGCCAAGTTATGACTGGGGCTAACTATGGCTACACCTTC | CASSQVMTGANYGYTF
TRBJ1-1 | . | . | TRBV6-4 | TGTGCCAGCAATAGTGGTGTCGGGAACACTGAAGCTTTCTTT | CASNSGVGNTEAFF
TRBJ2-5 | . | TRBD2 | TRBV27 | TGTGCCAGCAGTTTGGTAGCGGGAACGTACCAAGAGACCCAGTACTTC | CASSLVAGTYQETQYF
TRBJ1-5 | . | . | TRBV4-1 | TGCGCCAGCAGCCATGTAAGAGATAGCAATCAGCCCCAGCATTTT | CASSHVRDSNQPQHF
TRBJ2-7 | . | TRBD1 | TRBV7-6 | TGTGCCAGCAGCTTAGCCGGACAGGGGGGAGTATACGAGCAGTACTTC | CASSLAGQGGVYEQYF
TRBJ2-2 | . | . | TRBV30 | TGTGCCTGGAGTCCTACAGGCACCGGGGAGCTGTTTTTT | CAWSPTGTGELFF
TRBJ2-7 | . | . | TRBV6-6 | TGTGCCAGCAGTTACCCACAGGATTACGAGCAGTACTTC | CASSYPQDYEQYF
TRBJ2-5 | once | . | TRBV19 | TGTGCCAGTAGAAACAGGGAGGAAATGGGAGAGACCCAGTACTTC | CASRNREEMGETQYF
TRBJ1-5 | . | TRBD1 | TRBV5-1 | TGCGCCAGCAGTCCGGGGACAGCCGTGGAACAGCCCCAGCATTTT | CASSPGTAVEQPQHF
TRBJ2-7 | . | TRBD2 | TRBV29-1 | TGCAGCGTTGAGGGGGGGTACTCCTACGAGCAGTACTTC | CSVEGGYSYEQYF
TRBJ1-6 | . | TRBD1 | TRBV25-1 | TGTGCCACCCAACAGGGGGCACGATCACCCCTCCACTTT | CATQQGARSPLHF
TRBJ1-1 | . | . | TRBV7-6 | TGTGCCAGCAGCTTGGACACGAACACTGAAGCTTTCTTT | CASSLDTNTEAFF
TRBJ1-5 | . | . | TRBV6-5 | TGTGCCAGCAGTTTAGGAAGCAATCAGCCCCAGCATTTT | CASSLGSNQPQHF
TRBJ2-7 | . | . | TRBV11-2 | TGTGCCAGCAGCATGAACCCGGAACCGACCTACGAGCAGTACTTC | CASSMNPEPTYEQYF
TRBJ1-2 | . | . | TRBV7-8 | TGTGCCAGCAGCTTAGGTACAGGAAACTATGGCTACACCTTC | CASSLGTGNYGYTF
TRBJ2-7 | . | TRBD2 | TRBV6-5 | TGTGCCAGCAGTTTTGTAGCGGGGGGAGCCTACGAGCAGTACTTC | CASSFVAGGAYEQYF
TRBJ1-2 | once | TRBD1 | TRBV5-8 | TGTGCCAGCAGCATAAAGACAGGGATCAGTGGCTACACCTTC | CASSIKTGISGYTF
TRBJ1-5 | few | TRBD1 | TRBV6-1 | TGTGCCAGCAGTGAAGCGCCAGGGACAGGGGCCTATGACAATCAGCCCCAGCATTTT | CASSEAPGTGAYDNQPQHF
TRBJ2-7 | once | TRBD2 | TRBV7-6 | TGTGCCAGCAGCTTAGATTCCGGGCTAGCGGGGAGCCAGCAGTACTTC | CASSLDSGLAGSQQYF
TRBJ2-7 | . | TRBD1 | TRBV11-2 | TGTGCCAGCAGCTTAGGCTCATTACCGGGACAGGGGGCGTACGAGCAGTACTTC | CASSLGSLPGQGAYEQYF
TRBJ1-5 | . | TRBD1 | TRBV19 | TGTGCCAGTAGTATGGACAGGGAGAGGAATCAGCCCCAGCATTTT | CASSMDRERNQPQHF
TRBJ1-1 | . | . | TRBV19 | TGTGCCAGTAGTATTGGAGGGGGAAACACTGAAGCTTTCTTT | CASSIGGGNTEAFF
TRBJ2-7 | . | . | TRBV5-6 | TGTGCCAGCAGCTTGGCCGGTACAAGCCCAACGAGCGAGCAGTACTTC | CASSLAGTSPTSEQYF
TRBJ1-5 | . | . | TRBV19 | TGTGCCAGTAGTCCCCGAGGGGCAGGAGCCCAGCCCCAGCATTTT | CASSPRGAGAQPQHF
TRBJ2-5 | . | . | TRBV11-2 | TGTGCCAGCAGCCCGGAGACTCAAGAGACCCAGTACTTC | CASSPETQETQYF
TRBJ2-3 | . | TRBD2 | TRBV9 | TGTGCCAGCAGCTCCGCGACTAGCGGGGTATCAACAGATACGCAGTATTTT | CASSSATSGVSTDTQYF
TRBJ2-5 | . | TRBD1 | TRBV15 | TGTGCCACCAGCAGCGACAGGGGGGAGGCGGAGACCCAGTACTTC | CATSSDRGEAETQYF